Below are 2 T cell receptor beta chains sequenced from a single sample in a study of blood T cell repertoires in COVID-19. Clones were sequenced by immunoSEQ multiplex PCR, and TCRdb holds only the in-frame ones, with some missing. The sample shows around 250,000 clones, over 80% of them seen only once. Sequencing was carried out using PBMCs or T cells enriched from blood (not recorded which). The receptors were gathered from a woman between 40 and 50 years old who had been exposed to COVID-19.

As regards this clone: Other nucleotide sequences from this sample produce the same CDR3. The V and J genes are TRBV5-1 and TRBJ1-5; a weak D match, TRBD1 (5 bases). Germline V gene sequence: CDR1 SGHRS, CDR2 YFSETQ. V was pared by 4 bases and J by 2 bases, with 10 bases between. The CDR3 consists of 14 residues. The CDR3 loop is CASSLGEGNQPQHF. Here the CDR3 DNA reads TGCGCCAGCAGCCTGGGGGAGGGCAATCAGCCCCAGCATTTT.

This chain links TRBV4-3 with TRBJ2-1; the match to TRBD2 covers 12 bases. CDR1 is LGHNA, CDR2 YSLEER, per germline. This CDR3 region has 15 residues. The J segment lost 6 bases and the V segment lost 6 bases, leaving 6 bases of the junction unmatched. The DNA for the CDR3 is TGCGCCAGCAGGCTCGGACTAGCGGGGAGCAATGAGCAGTTCTTC. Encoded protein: CASRLGLAGSNEQFF.